This is a list of T cell receptor beta chains from one sample in a study of T cells in Graves' hyperthyroidism and ophthalmopathy. MiXCR, applied by TCRdb to the multiplex PCR reads, yields one record per CDR3 protein. The sample consists of hundreds of thousands of distinct CDR3 sequences, roughly a sixth of them appearing once. Material for sequencing was blood. Source of these receptors: a woman under 30 with Graves' hyperthyroidism. The CDR3 runs from the conserved cysteine through the conserved F or W.

V gene: TRBV11-2
J gene: TRBJ2-4
CDR3 protein: CASVGLAKNIQYF

V gene: TRBV20-1
J gene: TRBJ2-3
CDR3 protein: CSAPLQGVHSGTQYF

V gene: TRBV24-1
J gene: TRBJ2-1
CDR3 protein: CATSDPGGHNEQFF

V gene: TRBV10-1
J gene: TRBJ2-1
CDR3 protein: CASSEKGGRSYNEQFF

V gene: TRBV12-3/TRBV12-4
J gene: TRBJ1-2
CDR3 protein: CASSLGQGAFRGSGYTF

V gene: TRBV29-1
J gene: TRBJ2-7
CDR3 protein: CSGETGNYEQYF

V gene: TRBV27
J gene: TRBJ2-1
CDR3 protein: CASSTYSGLAGGLYEQFF

V gene: TRBV20-1
J gene: TRBJ2-1
CDR3 protein: CSAPVGLAGDYNEQFF

V gene: TRBV6-2/TRBV6-3
J gene: TRBJ1-5
CDR3 protein: CASSYLWGFTISPQHF

V gene: TRBV12-3/TRBV12-4
J gene: TRBJ2-1
CDR3 protein: CASSLKANNEQFF

V gene: TRBV6-2/TRBV6-3
J gene: TRBJ1-1
CDR3 protein: CASSYRRPEAFF

V gene: TRBV27
J gene: TRBJ1-1
CDR3 protein: CASSPIRGRTEAFF

V gene: TRBV12-3/TRBV12-4
J gene: TRBJ1-4
CDR3 protein: CASSLSGTGTFGEKLFF

V gene: TRBV2
J gene: TRBJ2-1
CDR3 protein: CARIGIPGLGGNEQFF

V gene: TRBV6-1
J gene: TRBJ2-1
CDR3 protein: CASTKPGLADNEQFF

V gene: TRBV12-3/TRBV12-4
J gene: TRBJ2-3
CDR3 protein: CASSLAARRPDTQYF

V gene: TRBV6-5
J gene: TRBJ2-3
CDR3 protein: CASSYSSSTDTQYF

V gene: TRBV5-1
J gene: TRBJ2-3
CDR3 protein: CASSTPSGRATDTQYF